The source of this T cell receptor (beta chain) is a study of blood T cell repertoires in COVID-19. The ends lost 5 bases at V and 6 bases at J; junction bases unmatched: 16. Germline CDR1 reads SGHTA; CDR2 reads FQGNSA. The CDR3 is made up of 16 amino acids. In the original analysis: Scientists estimated how many nucleated cells there were by amplifying reference gene primers. Clones were sequenced by immunoSEQ multiplex PCR, and TCRdb holds only the in-frame ones, with some missing. That table furnishes V, J and clone size, whereas the DNA furnished D and trimming. There are approximately 71,000 clones in the sample; about nine tenths occur only once, and roughly 4.6% lies in the top ten.

The V call is TRBV7-2, the J call TRBJ2-7; 7 nucleotides line up with TRBD1. Sequenced input: peripheral blood. This sequence was found in a human donor in a cohort sampled during active COVID-19. The CDR3 nucleotides are TGTGCCAGCAGCAAAAACTGGGACAGAGGATATAGCGAGCAGTACTTC. Translation: CASSKNWDRGYSEQYF.